A single sample is the source of the 3 T cell receptor beta chains below, sequenced in a study of human T cells and chemical hapten exposure. A single record per CDR3 protein comes from TCRdb applying MiXCR to the RACE reads. Of tens of thousands of distinct CDR3 sequences listed, just under 9% are singletons. Time point noted: healthy volunteer bleed at 2 weeks. Total RNA was isolated from unfractionated whole blood. Sequencing input: whole blood. These receptors originate from a female donor in good health. Some clones in this sample may be carry-over from other donors' samples.

The chain is built from TRBV20-1 and TRBJ1-4; the match to TRBD1 covers 7 bases. The V segment lost 2 bases and the J segment 6 bases; nucleotides outside the gene matches: 0. This CDR3 comprises 12 residues. The V gene's germline CDR1 is DFQATT and CDR2 SNEGSKA (reference sequence). This CDR3 is CSARQGDEKLFF. The CDR3 nucleotides read TGCAGTGCTAGACAGGGGGATGAAAAACTGTTTTTT.

The rearrangement uses TRBV14 and TRBJ1-3; D unclear. V lost 3 bases and J lost 0, with 9 bases in between. The CDR3 is 15 residues long. Looked up from germline, CDR1 is SGHDN and CDR2 is FVKESK. The CDR3 coding sequence is TGTGCCAGCAGCCAGGCTGGCAGCTCTGGAAACACCATATATTTT. This encodes CASSQAGSSGNTIYF.

This clonotype was recorded many times. The rearrangement uses TRBV15 and TRBJ2-2; D call uncertain. Germline CDR1 and CDR2: LNHNV and YYDKDF (reference sequence). V was clipped by 3 bases and J by 5 bases, with 4 bases between them. CDR3 length: 12 residues. CDR3 bases: TGTGCCACCAGCAGCGAGACCGGGGAGCTGTTTTTT. Its protein is CATSSETGELFF.